The 5 T cell receptor beta chains below all came from one sample that was sequenced in a study of cytomegalovirus exposure and HLA in healthy donors. Primers for the PCR totalled 60 Vbeta and 13 Jbeta. Here immunoSEQ multiplex PCR was the method, and the copy in TCRdb shows in-frame clones only, minus some. The repertoire includes 150,000 to 200,000 clones, approximately 79% of them detected once, and just under 1% sits in the top ten. Material: PBMCs. The origin of the receptors is a woman aged 45 to 65 in good health and CMV-seropositive.

The chain combines TRBV27 with TRBJ2-4; D is unresolved. Germline V lookup: CDR1 MNHEY, CDR2 SMNVEV (reference sequence). Deletions cut 1 base from V and 0 bases from J, with 7 bases between. CDR3 length: 15 amino acids. Here the CDR3 reads CASSLLGSAKNIQYF. The CDR3 region has the DNA TGTGCCAGCAGTTTATTGGGCTCAGCCAAAAACATTCAGTACTTC.

The chain uses TRBV6-6 and TRBJ2-5, with 10 bases matching TRBD1. J lost 1 base, V lost 6 bases, and 2 bases had no gene match. The length of the CDR3 is 14 residues. CDR1 MNHNY and CDR2 SVGAGI come from the germline V gene (reference sequence). CDR3 residues: CASRRQGAQETQYF. The CDR3 DNA reads TGTGCCAGCAGACGACAGGGGGCCCAAGAGACCCAGTACTTC.

This chain links TRBV30 with TRBJ2-5; possible D gene TRBD1, 6 bases. This CDR3 contains 16 residues. CDR1 and CDR2 from the germline V gene are GTSNPN and SVGIG (reference sequence). The V end lost 3 bases, the J end lost 4 bases, and 21 bases lay between the germline ends. The CDR3 region has the DNA TGTGCCTGGAGGACACCGGGACAACCTAAGGGAGAGACCCAGTACTTC. Translating it yields CAWRTPGQPKGETQYF. The complete variable domain, with remaining parts taken from reference TRBV30 and TRBJ2-5, reads SQTIHQWPATLVQPVGSPLSLECTVEGTSNPNLYWYRQAAGRGLQLLFYSVGIGQISSEVPQNLSASRPQDRQFILSSKKLLLSDSGFYLCAWRTPGQPKGETQYFGPGTRLLVL.

V and J are TRBV28 and TRBJ1-5, with D hard to call. The CDR3 has 15 residues. V gave up 6 bases and J gave up 6 bases, with 18 bases separating them. Germline V gene sequence: CDR1 MDHEN, CDR2 SYDVKM. The CDR3 coding sequence is TGTGCCAGCAGCCTACTTCCTGGATCGGGTCAGCCCCAGCATTTT. Its protein product is CASSLLPGSGQPQHF. Together with reference TRBV28 and TRBJ1-5, the CDR3 gives the full variable domain: DVKVTQSSRYLVKRTGEKVFLECVQDMDHENMFWYRQDPGLGLRLIYFSYDVKMKEKGDIPEGYSVSREKKERFSLILESASTNQTSMYLCASSLLPGSGQPQHFGDGTRLSIL.

The J gene is TRBJ2-5, the V gene TRBV18, with TRBD2 matching over 11 bases. Germline V lookup: CDR1 KGHSH, CDR2 LQKENI. The CDR3 contains 18 residues. J gave up 5 bases and V 2 bases, and 13 bases lay outside the gene matches. CDR3 sequence: CASSPGRDLAGGRETQYF. The CDR3 DNA follows: TGTGCCAGCTCACCAGGACGGGATCTAGCGGGAGGAAGGGAGACCCAGTACTTC.